The clone carrying this TCR beta chain has ten or more counts. The antigen remains unidentified. The junction departs from the called germline gene at one end, perhaps through a read error. In germline, CDR1 is DFQATT, CDR2 SNEGSKA (reference sequence). The CDR3 contains 13 residues. The entry originates in a study of blood T cells in healthy people across ages. The study's findings and limits: Researchers deemed the diversity estimates from one million T cells underestimates. Without sorted subsets, naive and antigen-experienced compartments could not be conclusively compared.

Isolated per sample were at least 6 million PBMCs. With a J-beta primer mix and a sample-barcoded 5' primer, a second PCR ran roughly 6 to 12 cycles. Sequencing yielded, for each sample, at least 2.5 million paired-end reads carrying CDR3. Using its own MiXCR run on the 5' RACE reads, TCRdb lists one record per CDR3 protein. The top ten hold around 13% of the sample, which has some 880,000 distinct CDR3 sequences, approximately 35% seen once. The sample taken for sequencing was blood. J is TRBJ2-3 and V is TRBV20-1, with 7 nucleotides matching TRBD1. The receptor was derived from a man younger than 30 in good health. CDR3 DNA sequence: TGCAGTGCTAGAGGACAGGGAGCAGAAACGCAGTATTTT. Translation: CSARGQGAETQYF.